This T cell receptor (beta chain) came from a study of CD8 T cells in Susac syndrome. Study-wide results and limits: That the number of individuals in its TCR sequencing and HLA analysis was relatively small was acknowledged by the study.

Reverse transcription used about 0.45 to 1 ug RNA and random hexamers. Amplification of TCR beta CDR3 spanned 54 Vbeta and 13 Jbeta via immunoSEQ multiplex PCR. MiXCR, run by TCRdb on the immunoSEQ multiplex PCR reads, gives a single entry per CDR3 protein. The sample lists about 200,000 distinct CDR3 sequences; roughly 95% were seen once. Details on this clonotype: No antigen is known for it.

The T cells that were sequenced for TCR beta were CD8+ and CD4+ cells from blood. Healthy donors served as the controls. They were matched for age and sex. The clonotype originates from a human donor in good health. Sequencing input: CD4+ T cells from PBMCs.

The CDR3 loop is CASSLAQGANEKLFF. The CDR3 DNA reads as TGTGCCAGCAGCTTGGCTCAGGGAGCTAATGAAAAACTGTTTTTT. The chain joins TRBV5-4 to TRBJ1-4; D perhaps matches TRBD1 (5 bases). The germline V and J ends were trimmed by 0 bases and 3 bases, with 9 bases remaining between them. Looked up from germline, CDR1 is SGHNT and CDR2 is YYREEE (reference sequence). This CDR3 contains 15 residues. The complete variable domain, with remaining parts taken from reference TRBV5-4 and TRBJ1-4, reads ETGVTQSPTHLIKTRGQQVTLRCSSQSGHNTVSWYQQALGQGPQFIFQYYREEENGRGNFPPRFSGLQFPNYSSELNVNALELDDSALYLCASSLAQGANEKLFFGSGTQLSVL.